A single sample is the source of the 27 T cell receptor beta chains below, sequenced in a study of blood T cell repertoires in COVID-19. The assay was immunoSEQ multiplex PCR, and TCRdb's table has in-frame clones only and misses some. This table holds roughly 140,000 clones, around 80% found once. Sequenced material: PBMCs or T cells enriched from blood (not recorded which). The receptor source for this set is a woman between 18 and 29 years old who had been exposed to COVID-19.

V is TRBV9 and J is TRBJ2-3; TRBD2 matches at 10 bases. The CDR3 loop spans 18 amino acids. Trimming took 3 bases from V and 5 from J; bases not matched to a gene: 15. Looked up from germline, CDR1 is SGDLS and CDR2 is YYNGEE. CDR3 in DNA: TGTGCCAGCAGCGCCCGAGCCTTGGGACTAGCGCTAGGAGATACGCAGTATTTT. Translation gives CASSARALGLALGDTQYF. The variable domain in full, completed from reference TRBV9 and TRBJ2-3, reads DSGVTQTPKHLITATGQRVTLRCSPRSGDLSVYWYQQSLDQGLQFLIQYYNGEERAKGNILERFSAQQFPDLHSELNLSSLELGDSALYFCASSARALGLALGDTQYFGPGTRLTVL.

The J gene is TRBJ2-7, the V gene TRBV5-5, with D tentatively TRBD2 (6 bases). The V gene's germline CDR1 is SGHKS and CDR2 YYEKEE (reference sequence). Trimming cost V 0 bases and J 4 bases, with 11 bases left between them. CDR3 size: 14 residues. The CDR3 loop reads CASSLGRGSYEQYF. DNA of the CDR3: TGTGCCAGCAGCTTGGGGAGGGGAAGTTACGAGCAGTACTTC.

On this clone: The same CDR3 also results from other DNA sequences found in this sample. This chain uses TRBV5-1 with TRBJ2-7; possible D gene TRBD2, 6 bases. Germline assignment: CDR1 SGHRS and CDR2 YFSETQ. The CDR3 is made up of 13 amino acids. Trimming took off 2 bases at V and 0 bases at J, with 6 bases between the two ends. DNA of the CDR3: TGCGCCAGCAGCTTTAGCGGCTCCTACGAGCAGTACTTC. Translated: CASSFSGSYEQYF.

The genes are TRBV2 and TRBJ1-6; 10 nucleotides align to TRBD1. Germline values: CDR1 SNHLY, CDR2 FYNNEI. The CDR3 length is 15 residues. V was pared by 6 bases and J by 6 bases, with 5 bases of the junction left unmatched. CDR3 sequence reads: CASRATGGSNSPLHF. CDR3 bases: TGTGCCAGCAGGGCGACAGGGGGCTCTAATTCACCCCTCCACTTT.

The rearrangement joins TRBV15 to TRBJ1-4; D remains unclear. Looked up from germline, CDR1 is LNHNV and CDR2 is YYDKDF (reference sequence). V lost 0 bases to trimming and J lost 7 bases, with 12 bases between them. CDR3 length: 15 amino acids. The chain's CDR3 is CATSREAQAGEKLFF. In nucleotides, the CDR3 is TGTGCCACCAGCAGAGAGGCCCAGGCGGGTGAAAAACTGTTTTTT. Full variable domain (remainder filled in from reference TRBV15 and TRBJ1-4): DAMVIQNPRYQVTQFGKPVTLSCSQTLNHNVMYWYQQKSSQAPKLLFHYYDKDFNNEADTPDNFQSRRPNTSFCFLDIRSPGLGDTAMYLCATSREAQAGEKLFFGSGTQLSVL.

The gene calls are TRBV5-6 and TRBJ1-3, with D maybe TRBD1 (6 bases). The CDR3 totals 17 residues. Germline CDR1 reads SGHDT; CDR2 reads YYEEEE. V was cut by 4 bases and J by 4 bases, with 21 bases left in between. The CDR3 here is CASSLGSGGPWGNTIYF. The DNA of the CDR3 is TGTGCCAGCAGCCTGGGTTCTGGGGGCCCATGGGGAAACACCATATATTTT.

The rearrangement uses TRBV18 and TRBJ1-1, with D perhaps TRBD1 (6 bases). This CDR3 contains 15 residues. The germline CDR1 and CDR2 sequences are KGHSH and LQKENI. The ends were cut back, 6 bases at V and 4 bases at J, with 18 bases in the middle. The CDR3 bases are TGTGCCAGCTCTACAACCGGGGCAGGGGCCACTGAAGCTTTCTTT. Translation gives CASSTTGAGATEAFF. Based on the CDR3 plus reference TRBV18 and TRBJ1-1, the full variable domain is NAGVMQNPRHLVRRRGQEARLRCSPMKGHSHVYWYRQLPEEGLKFMVYLQKENIIDESGMPKERFSAEFPKEGPSILRIQQVVRGDSAAYFCASSTTGAGATEAFFGQGTRLTVV.

The chain joins TRBV12-3 or TRBV12-4 to TRBJ1-2; TRBD1 is a possible D gene (6 bases). Trimming removed 6 bases from V and 0 bases from J, with 8 bases in between. CDR3 length equals 13 residues. The CDR3 DNA follows: TGTGCCAGCAGACAGGGAGCTAACTATGGCTACACCTTC. Translation gives CASRQGANYGYTF.

The chain recombines TRBV30 with TRBJ2-7; possible D gene TRBD1, 5 bases. Trimming shortened V by 0 bases and J by 2 bases, and 14 bases separated the two germline ends. The CDR3 contains 15 residues. Germline values: CDR1 GTSNPN, CDR2 SVGIG (reference sequence). CDR3 amino acids: CAWSVRAGPTYEQYF. The CDR3 DNA is TGTGCCTGGAGTGTAAGGGCAGGGCCGACCTACGAGCAGTACTTC.

This clone was recorded once. The V call is TRBV4-1, the J call TRBJ1-1, with TRBD1 identical over 8 bases. Per germline, CDR1 MGHRA and CDR2 YSYEKL. The CDR3 has 14 residues. V shed 3 bases, J shed 4 bases, and the junction held 4 bases outside the gene matches. CDR3 nucleotide sequence: TGCGCCAGCAGCCAGCACACAGGGGGCACTGAAGCTTTCTTT. This encodes CASSQHTGGTEAFF.

The chain uses TRBV7-2 and TRBJ2-7, with 7 positions matching TRBD2. Unmatched junction bases numbered 14, after V lost 5 bases and J lost 4 bases. This CDR3 contains 16 residues. Germline V gene lookup returns CDR1 SGHTA and CDR2 FQGNSA. The CDR3 sequence is CASSPPMAGEAYEQYF. The CDR3 DNA reads as TGTGCCAGCAGCCCTCCGATGGCGGGAGAGGCGTACGAGCAGTACTTC.

The chain carries TRBV19 and TRBJ2-4, with a possible D match to TRBD1 (5 bases). V lost 10 bases and J 1 base, leaving 14 bases between the germline ends. This CDR3 contains 14 residues. CDR1 is LNHDA and CDR2 is SQIVND in the germline V gene (reference sequence). The CDR3 loop reads CATSRGGAKNIQYF. Written as DNA, the CDR3 is TGTGCCACCTCAAGGGGTGGGGCCAAAAACATTCAGTACTTC.

This chain connects TRBV19 to TRBJ1-3, with 7 bases lining up with TRBD1. There are 16 residues in the CDR3. J was trimmed by 5 bases and V by 5 bases; bases with no gene match: 12. Germline V gene sequence: CDR1 LNHDA, CDR2 SQIVND (reference sequence). The CDR3 spells CASSVPRAGGRNTIYF. In nucleotides, the CDR3 is TGTGCCAGTAGTGTCCCTCGGGCAGGGGGGCGAAACACCATATATTTT.

This chain joins TRBV4-1 and TRBJ1-2; 8 bases are a match to TRBD1. V dropped 5 bases and J dropped 4; count of bases not matched to a gene: 9. The germline V gene encodes CDR1 MGHRA and CDR2 YSYEKL. This CDR3 is 15 amino acids long. CDR3 DNA: TGCGCCAGCAGCTACCCGGGACAGGTGATCTATGGCTACACCTTC. Translation gives CASSYPGQVIYGYTF.

The V gene is TRBV18, the J gene TRBJ1-1; perhaps TRBD1 as D (6 bases). Trimming left V 5 bases short and J 5 bases short, with 18 bases between. The CDR3 is made up of 15 amino acids. Germline V lookup: CDR1 KGHSH, CDR2 LQKENI. The CDR3, as DNA: TGTGCCAGCTCAACAGACAACGCGGGGGCGACTGAAGCTTTCTTT. This gives the protein CASSTDNAGATEAFF.

J is TRBJ1-4 and V is TRBV28; perhaps TRBD1 as D (6 bases). The CDR3 runs 18 residues. CDR1 MDHEN and CDR2 SYDVKM come from the germline V gene. With 4 bases removed from V and 2 bases from J, the gap between germline ends came to 20 bases. CDR3 loop: CASSSDDRYRLTNEKLFF. DNA of the CDR3: TGTGCCAGCAGTTCAGACGACAGGTACCGCCTCACTAATGAAAAACTGTTTTTT.

J is TRBJ2-5 and V is TRBV5-1, with no clear D. From germline, CDR1 is SGHRS and CDR2 YFSETQ. V was shortened by 4 bases and J by 4 bases, with 14 bases between the two germline ends. The CDR3 is 14 amino acids. CDR3 nucleotides: TGCGCCAGCAGCGTGGAAGTATACTCAGAGACCCAGTACTTC. Protein sequence: CASSVEVYSETQYF.

This clone occurred a few times. The genes are TRBV20-1 and TRBJ2-1; D is uncertain. The germline V and J ends were trimmed by 3 bases and 10 bases, with 7 bases remaining between them. The CDR3 covers 10 residues. The germline CDR1 and CDR2 sequences are DFQATT and SNEGSKA (reference sequence). The CDR3 nucleotides read TGCAGTGCTAGTCACCGGGAGCAGTTCTTC. It specifies CSASHREQFF.

This chain links TRBV19 with TRBJ1-1, with a possible D match to TRBD1 (5 bases). The CDR3 has 13 residues. V was pared by 5 bases and J by 4 bases, with 11 bases between. Germline CDR1 is LNHDA and CDR2 is SQIVND (reference sequence). The CDR3 loop is CASSQWGGTEAFF. In DNA form, the CDR3 reads TGTGCCAGTAGTCAGTGGGGGGGCACTGAAGCTTTCTTT.

The chain carries TRBV6-2 or TRBV6-3 and TRBJ2-7, with 12 bases that match TRBD2. The CDR3 contains 16 residues. V lost 0 bases, J lost 2 bases, and 2 bases stayed unmatched. Germline CDR1 reads MNHEY; CDR2 reads SVGEGT. CDR3 protein: CASSYSRLAGAYEQYF. As DNA, the CDR3 is TGTGCCAGCAGTTACTCCCGACTAGCGGGAGCCTACGAGCAGTACTTC.

The CDR3 nucleotides are TGCGCCAGCAGTGTGGAGGGCGCTCAGCCCCAGCATTTT. Its translation is CASSVEGAQPQHF. V and J are TRBV5-1 and TRBJ1-5; D uncertain. Deletions cut 5 bases from V and 6 bases from J, with 12 bases between. Germline V gives CDR1 SGHRS, CDR2 YFSETQ. The CDR3 sequence is 13 residues long.

The chain employs TRBV19 and TRBJ2-5, with a possible D match to TRBD2 (6 bases). Looked up from germline, CDR1 is LNHDA and CDR2 is SQIVND (reference sequence). Trimming removed 0 bases from V and 1 base from J, with 18 bases in between. The CDR3 is made up of 18 amino acids. CDR3: CASSIDRISGLTQETQYF. The CDR3 DNA sequence: TGTGCCAGTAGTATAGATCGGATTAGCGGCTTAACCCAAGAGACCCAGTACTTC.

The chain couples TRBV29-1 to TRBJ2-1, with 8 bases fitting TRBD2. Germline loops: CDR1 SQVTM, CDR2 ANQGSEA. J lost 0 bases, V lost 3 bases, and 4 bases had no gene match. There are 15 residues in the CDR3. In DNA, the CDR3 is TGCAGCGTTGATAAGCGGGGGAGCTCCTACAATGAGCAGTTCTTC. Its translation: CSVDKRGSSYNEQFF.

This chain uses TRBV12-3 or TRBV12-4 with TRBJ2-1; no clear D. The CDR3 has 12 amino acids. V was clipped by 6 bases and J by 12 bases, with 15 bases between them. The CDR3 loop reads CASRTYPGGQFF. The CDR3 coding sequence is TGTGCCAGCAGGACTTATCCCGGCGGGCAGTTCTTC.

The J gene is TRBJ2-5, the V gene TRBV9, with TRBD2 matching over 9 bases. With V trimmed by 0 bases and J by 4 bases, 7 bases remained unmatched. Germline V gives CDR1 SGDLS, CDR2 YYNGEE. The CDR3 spans 16 residues. The CDR3 DNA is TGTGCCAGCAGCGTAGCGGCGGGAGGGCCGGGAGAGACCCAGTACTTC. Amino acids: CASSVAAGGPGETQYF.

This clone was seen more than once but under ten times. The rearrangement links TRBV25-1 to TRBJ1-6; 7 bases fit TRBD1. Germline V gives CDR1 MGHDK, CDR2 SYGVNS. This CDR3 has 16 residues. The V and J ends lost 1 base and 9 bases, in that order; junction bases with no gene match: 9. In DNA form, the CDR3 reads TGTGCCAGCAGTGAATCTGGCAGGGGGGAATCTTCACCCCTCCACTTT. This sequence encodes CASSESGRGESSPLHF.

The genes are TRBV27 and TRBJ1-2, with D unclear. Deletions cut 3 bases from V and 2 bases from J, with 7 bases between. The CDR3 totals 13 residues. The germline CDR1 and CDR2 sequences are MNHEY and SMNVEV (reference sequence). In nucleotides, the CDR3 is TGTGCCAGCAGTTTGAAACAGAACTATGGCTACACCTTC. It translates to CASSLKQNYGYTF.